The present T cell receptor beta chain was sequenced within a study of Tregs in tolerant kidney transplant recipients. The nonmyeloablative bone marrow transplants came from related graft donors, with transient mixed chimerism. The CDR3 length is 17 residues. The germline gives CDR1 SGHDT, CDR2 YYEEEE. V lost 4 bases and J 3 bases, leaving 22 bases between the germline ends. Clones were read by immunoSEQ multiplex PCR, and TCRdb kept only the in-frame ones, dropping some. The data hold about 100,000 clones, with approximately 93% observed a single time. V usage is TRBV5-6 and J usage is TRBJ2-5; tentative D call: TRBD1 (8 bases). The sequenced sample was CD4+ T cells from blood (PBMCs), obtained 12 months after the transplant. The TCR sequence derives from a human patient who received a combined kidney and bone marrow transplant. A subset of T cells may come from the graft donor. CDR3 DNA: TGTGCCAGCAGCCAGTTGAGACAGGGGAGGGGGGAAGAGACCCAGTACTTC. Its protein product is CASSQLRQGRGEETQYF.